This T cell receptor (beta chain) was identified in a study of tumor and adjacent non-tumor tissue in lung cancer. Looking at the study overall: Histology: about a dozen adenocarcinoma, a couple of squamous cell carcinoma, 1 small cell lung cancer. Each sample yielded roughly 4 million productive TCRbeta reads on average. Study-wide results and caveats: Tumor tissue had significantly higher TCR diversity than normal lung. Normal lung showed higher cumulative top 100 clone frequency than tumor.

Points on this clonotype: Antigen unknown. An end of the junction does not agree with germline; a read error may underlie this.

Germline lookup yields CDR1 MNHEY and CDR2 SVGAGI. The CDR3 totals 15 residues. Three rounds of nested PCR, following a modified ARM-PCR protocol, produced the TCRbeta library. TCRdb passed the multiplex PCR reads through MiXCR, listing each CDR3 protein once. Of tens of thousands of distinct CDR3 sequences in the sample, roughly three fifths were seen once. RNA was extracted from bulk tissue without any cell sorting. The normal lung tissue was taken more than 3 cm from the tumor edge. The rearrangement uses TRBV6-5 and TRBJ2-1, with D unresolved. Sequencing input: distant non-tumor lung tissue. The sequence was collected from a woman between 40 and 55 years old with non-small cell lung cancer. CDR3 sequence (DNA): TGTGCCAGCAGTATAAAGCCCATGGGTGTAAATGAACAGTTCTTC. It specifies CASSIKPMGVNEQFF.